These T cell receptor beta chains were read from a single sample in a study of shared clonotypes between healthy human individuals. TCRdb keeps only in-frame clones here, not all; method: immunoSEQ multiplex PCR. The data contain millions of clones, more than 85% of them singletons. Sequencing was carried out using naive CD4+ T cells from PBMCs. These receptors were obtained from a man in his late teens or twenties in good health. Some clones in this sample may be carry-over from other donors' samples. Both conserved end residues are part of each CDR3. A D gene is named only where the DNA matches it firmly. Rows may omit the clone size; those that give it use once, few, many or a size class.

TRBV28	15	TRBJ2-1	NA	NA	TGTGCCAGCAGTGCGCAGGGGAGGCCCTACAATGAGCAGTTCTTC	CASSAQGRPYNEQFF
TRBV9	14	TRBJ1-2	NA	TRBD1	TGTGCCAGCAGCGTAGTGGACAGGGGTCGTGGCTACACCTTC	CASSVVDRGRGYTF
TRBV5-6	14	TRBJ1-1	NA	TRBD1	TGTGCCAGCAGCCGGGACAGGCAGAACACTGAAGCTTTCTTT	CASSRDRQNTEAFF
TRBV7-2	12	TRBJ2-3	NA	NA	TGTGCCAGCAGCCGTAGGGCAGATACGCAGTATTTT	CASSRRADTQYF
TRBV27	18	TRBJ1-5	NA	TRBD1	TGTGCCAGCAGCCTCCGGGACAGGGCCAGATATAGCAATCAGCCCCAGCATTTT	CASSLRDRARYSNQPQHF
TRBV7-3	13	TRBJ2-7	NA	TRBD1	TGTGCCAGCAGCTCACAGGGGGAGAACGAGCAGTACTTC	CASSSQGENEQYF
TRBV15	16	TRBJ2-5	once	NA	TGTGCCACCAGCAGAGAGGGTCAAGCGAGGGAAGAGACCCAGTACTTC	CATSREGQAREETQYF
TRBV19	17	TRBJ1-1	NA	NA	TGTGCCAGTATCCCTCTCGGACGGGGGTGGAAGAACACTGAAGCTTTCTTT	CASIPLGRGWKNTEAFF
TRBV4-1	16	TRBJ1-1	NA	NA	TGCGCCAGCAGCCAAGTATGGCCGACGATGAACACTGAAGCTTTCTTT	CASSQVWPTMNTEAFF
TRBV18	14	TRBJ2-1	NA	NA	TGTGCCAGCTCACCCCTCATTGGGGCTGGTGAGCAGTTCTTC	CASSPLIGAGEQFF
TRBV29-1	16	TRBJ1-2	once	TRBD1	TGCAGCGTTGAAGATCGCGGGACAGGGTTTTCCTATGGCTACACCTTC	CSVEDRGTGFSYGYTF
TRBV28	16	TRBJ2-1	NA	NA	TGTGCCAGCAGTTCCGCCGCCGGGACACCCTACAATGAGCAGTTCTTC	CASSSAAGTPYNEQFF
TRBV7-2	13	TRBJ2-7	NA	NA	TGTGCCAGCAGCTTTCCGCCATCCTACGAGCAGTACTTC	CASSFPPSYEQYF
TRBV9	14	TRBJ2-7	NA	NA	TGTGCCAGCAGCGTGGACTTACTTACCTACGAGCAGTACTTC	CASSVDLLTYEQYF
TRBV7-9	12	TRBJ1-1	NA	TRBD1	TGTGCCAGCAGCGCAGGGGGCCCTGAAGCTTTCTTT	CASSAGGPEAFF
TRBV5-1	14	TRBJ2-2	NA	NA	TGCGCCAGCAGCTTGAATCAGGGCGCCGGGGAGCTGTTTTTT	CASSLNQGAGELFF
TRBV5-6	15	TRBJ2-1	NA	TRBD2	TGTGCCAGCAGCTTGGGGTTAGCGGGAGTACATGAGCAGTTCTTC	CASSLGLAGVHEQFF
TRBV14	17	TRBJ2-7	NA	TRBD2	TGTGCCAGCAGCCCTCCGCCGGGTCTAGCGGGGACCTACGAGCAGTACTTC	CASSPPPGLAGTYEQYF
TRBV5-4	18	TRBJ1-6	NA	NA	TGTGCCAGCACCCTAAAGGCGGCCGCCACCTTCCCTAATTCACCCCTCCACTTT	CASTLKAAATFPNSPLHF
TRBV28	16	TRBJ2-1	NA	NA	TGTGCCAGCAGGGGCGGGGCATCAAGGGCCATCGCGAAGCAGTTCTTC	CASRGGASRAIAKQFF
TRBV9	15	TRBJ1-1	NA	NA	TGTGCCAGCAGCGGCGCCGGGACGGTGAACACTGAAGCTTTCTTT	CASSGAGTVNTEAFF
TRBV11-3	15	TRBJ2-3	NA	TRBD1	TGTGCCAGCAGCTCCGGGACAGGGGGTCCAGATACGCAGTATTTT	CASSSGTGGPDTQYF
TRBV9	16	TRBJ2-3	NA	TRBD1	TGTGCCAGCAGCCTTGGACAGGGGGCGGACACAGATACGCAGTATTTT	CASSLGQGADTDTQYF
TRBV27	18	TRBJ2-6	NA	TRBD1	TGTGCCAGCAGTTTATATGGACAGGCCCTGGGGGGGGCCAACGTCCTGACTTTC	CASSLYGQALGGANVLTF
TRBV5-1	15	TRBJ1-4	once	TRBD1	TGCGCCAGCAGCGACTCCGGGACAGGGCAGGAAAAACTGTTTTTT	CASSDSGTGQEKLFF
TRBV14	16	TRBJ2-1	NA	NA	TGTGCCAGCAGCCAAGATTGGGGAGAGGCCTACAATGAGCAGTTCTTC	CASSQDWGEAYNEQFF
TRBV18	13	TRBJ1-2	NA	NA	TGTGCCAGCTCACCAGACGGGTCCTATGGCTACACCTTC	CASSPDGSYGYTF
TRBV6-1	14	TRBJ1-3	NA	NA	TGTGCCAGCACAGTCAGGGCTTCTGGAAACACCATATATTTT	CASTVRASGNTIYF
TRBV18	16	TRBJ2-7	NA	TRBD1	TGTGCCAGCTCACCACCGCTGGGGCAGGGGGCCTACGAGCAGTACTTC	CASSPPLGQGAYEQYF
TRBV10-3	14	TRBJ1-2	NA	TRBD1	TGTGCCATCAGTGTGGGACAGGGGGTGTATGGCTACACCTTC	CAISVGQGVYGYTF
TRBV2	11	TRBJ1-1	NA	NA	TGTGCCAGCAGTCCGTACACTGAAGCTTTCTTT	CASSPYTEAFF
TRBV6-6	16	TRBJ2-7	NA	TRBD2	TGTGCCACGGATTCGGGACTAGCGGAGAGCTCCTACGAGCAGTACTTC	CATDSGLAESSYEQYF
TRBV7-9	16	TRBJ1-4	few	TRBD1	TGTGCCAGCAGCCTTGGACAGGTGGGAACTAATGAAAAACTGTTTTTT	CASSLGQVGTNEKLFF
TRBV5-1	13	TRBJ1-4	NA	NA	TGCGCCAGCACCCCCGGGCCCAATGAAAAACTGTTTTTT	CASTPGPNEKLFF
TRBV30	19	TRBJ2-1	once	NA	TGTGCCTGGAGTGTAAGGGGACTTCCAGGGGGGAGCTCCTACAATGAGCAGTTCTTC	CAWSVRGLPGGSSYNEQFF
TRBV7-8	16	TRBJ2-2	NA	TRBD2	TGTGCCAGCAGCCCCGGGACTATCAGGAACACCGGGGAGCTGTTTTTT	CASSPGTIRNTGELFF
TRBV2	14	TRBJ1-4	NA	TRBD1	TGTGCCAGCAGGGACAGGGGCCTTAATGAAAAACTGTTTTTT	CASRDRGLNEKLFF
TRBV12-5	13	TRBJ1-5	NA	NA	TGTGCTAGTGGTCCGCCGGCAGGGCAGCCCCAGCATTTT	CASGPPAGQPQHF
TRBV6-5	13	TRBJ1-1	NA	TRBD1	TGTGCCAGCAGGAGATCAGGGGGCACTGAAGCTTTCTTT	CASRRSGGTEAFF
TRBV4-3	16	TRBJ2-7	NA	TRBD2	TGCGCCAGCAGCCAAGAAGGCGGGAGGGCCTCCTACGAGCAGTACTTC	CASSQEGGRASYEQYF
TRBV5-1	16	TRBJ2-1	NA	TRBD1	TGCGCCAGCAGCCCCCGGGGACAGGGAAGTAGGAATGAGCAGTTCTTC	CASSPRGQGSRNEQFF
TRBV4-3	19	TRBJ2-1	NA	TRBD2	TGCGCCAGCAGCCAAGACATAGCGGGAGGCTCCTCCGGTTACAATGAGCAGTTCTTC	CASSQDIAGGSSGYNEQFF
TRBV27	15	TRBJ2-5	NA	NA	TGTGCCAGCAGTTTGGGGAGGGGGGAAACGGAGACCCAGTACTTC	CASSLGRGETETQYF
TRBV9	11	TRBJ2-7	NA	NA	TGTGCCAGCAGCGCTGGATACGAGCAGTACTTC	CASSAGYEQYF
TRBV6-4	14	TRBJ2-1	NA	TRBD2	TGTGCCAGCAGACTAGCGGGAGGTGTCGATGAGCAGTTCTTC	CASRLAGGVDEQFF
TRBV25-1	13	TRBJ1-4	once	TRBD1	TGTGCCAGCGGAGGGACAGGGTGGGAAAAACTGTTTTTT	CASGGTGWEKLFF
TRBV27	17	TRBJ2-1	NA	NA	TGTGCCAGCAGTCCCCTCCGGGGGGCGTACCTTTCCCATGAGCAGTTCTTC	CASSPLRGAYLSHEQFF